This T cell receptor (beta chain) came from a study of shared clonotypes between healthy human individuals. This CDR3 is built from 13 residues. Germline loops: CDR1 SGHNT, CDR2 YYREEE (reference sequence). V gave up 4 bases and J gave up 6 bases, with 11 bases separating them. TCRdb's copy holds only in-frame clones and misses some; the assay was immunoSEQ multiplex PCR. The sample yields hundreds of thousands of clones, 74% seen once. Sequences were obtained from memory CD4+ T cells sorted from blood. This sample's subset: CD45RA-negative fraction. The chain has TRBV5-4 and TRBJ1-5; a possible D gene is TRBD1 (6 bases). The TCR originated in a woman in her 30s in good health. The CDR3: CASSPGEGQPQHF. CDR3 nucleotides: TGTGCCAGCAGCCCAGGGGAAGGTCAGCCCCAGCATTTT.